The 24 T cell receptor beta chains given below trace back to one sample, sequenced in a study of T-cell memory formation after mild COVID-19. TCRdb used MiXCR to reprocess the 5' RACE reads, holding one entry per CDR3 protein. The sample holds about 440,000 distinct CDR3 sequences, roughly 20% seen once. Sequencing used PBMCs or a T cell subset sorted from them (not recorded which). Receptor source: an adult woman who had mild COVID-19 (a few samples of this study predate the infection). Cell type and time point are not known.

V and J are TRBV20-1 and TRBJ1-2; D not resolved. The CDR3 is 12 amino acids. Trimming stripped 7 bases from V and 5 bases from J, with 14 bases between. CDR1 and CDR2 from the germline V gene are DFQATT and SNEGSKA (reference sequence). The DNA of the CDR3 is TGCAGTGGACTTGGCAGCGGTTATGGCTACACCTTC. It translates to CSGLGSGYGYTF.

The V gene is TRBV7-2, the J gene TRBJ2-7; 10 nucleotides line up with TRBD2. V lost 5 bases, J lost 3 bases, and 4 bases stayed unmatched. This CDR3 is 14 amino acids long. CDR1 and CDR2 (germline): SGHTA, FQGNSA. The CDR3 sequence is CASSQGLANYEQYF. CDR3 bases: TGTGCCAGCAGCCAGGGACTAGCGAACTACGAGCAGTACTTC.

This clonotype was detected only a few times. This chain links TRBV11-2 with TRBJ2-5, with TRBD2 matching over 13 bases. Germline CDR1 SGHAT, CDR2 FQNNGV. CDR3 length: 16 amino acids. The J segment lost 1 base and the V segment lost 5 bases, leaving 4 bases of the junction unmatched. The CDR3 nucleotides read TGTGCCAGCAGCAGGACTAGCGGGGGAATCCAAGAGACCCAGTACTTC. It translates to CASSRTSGGIQETQYF.

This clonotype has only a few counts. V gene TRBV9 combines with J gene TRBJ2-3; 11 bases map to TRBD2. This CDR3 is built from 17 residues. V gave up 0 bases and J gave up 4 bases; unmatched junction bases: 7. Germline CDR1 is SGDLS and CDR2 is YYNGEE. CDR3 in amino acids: CASSVGLAGSSADTQYF. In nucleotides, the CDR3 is TGTGCCAGCAGCGTAGGACTAGCGGGAAGCAGTGCAGATACGCAGTATTTT.

DNA of the CDR3: TGCAGTGCTAGCGGGGAGATTAGCTCCTACGAGCAGTACTTC. Its translation: CSASGEISSYEQYF. The chain links TRBV20-1 to TRBJ2-7; maybe TRBD2 (5 bases). The CDR3 consists of 14 residues. V gave up 3 bases and J gave up 0 bases, with 12 bases separating them. The germline gives CDR1 DFQATT, CDR2 SNEGSKA (reference sequence).

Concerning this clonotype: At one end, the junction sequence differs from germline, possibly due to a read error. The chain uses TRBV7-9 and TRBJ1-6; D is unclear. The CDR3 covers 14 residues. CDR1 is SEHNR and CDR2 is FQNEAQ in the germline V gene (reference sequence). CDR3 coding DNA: TGTGCCAGCGGCTTGAGTTCCCAGAATTCACCCCTCCACTTT. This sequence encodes CASGLSSQNSPLHF.

The CDR3 here is CASRESTPGTDTQYF. The CDR3 bases are TGTGCCAGCAGGGAAAGTACCCCCGGGACAGATACGCAGTATTTT. This rearrangement joins TRBV7-9 to TRBJ2-3; no firm D call. Germline V lookup: CDR1 SEHNR, CDR2 FQNEAQ (reference sequence). V lost 6 bases and J 3 bases, leaving 16 bases between the germline ends. The CDR3 is made up of 15 amino acids.

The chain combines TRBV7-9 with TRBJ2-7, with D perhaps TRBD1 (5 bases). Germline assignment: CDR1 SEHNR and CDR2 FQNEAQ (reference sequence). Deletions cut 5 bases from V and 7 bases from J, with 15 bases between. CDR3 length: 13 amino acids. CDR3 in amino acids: CASSPSEGAEQYF. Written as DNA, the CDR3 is TGTGCCAGCAGCCCCTCGGAAGGGGCAGAGCAGTACTTC.

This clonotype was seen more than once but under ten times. CDR3 region: CASSFRVHEQFF. The DNA for the CDR3 is TGTGCCAGCAGTTTCAGGGTCCATGAGCAGTTCTTC. The rearrangement uses TRBV12-3 or TRBV12-4 and TRBJ2-1; perhaps TRBD1 as D (5 bases). The CDR3 spans 12 residues. Between the trimmed V and J ends, which lost 3 bases and 8 bases, there was a span of 8 bases.

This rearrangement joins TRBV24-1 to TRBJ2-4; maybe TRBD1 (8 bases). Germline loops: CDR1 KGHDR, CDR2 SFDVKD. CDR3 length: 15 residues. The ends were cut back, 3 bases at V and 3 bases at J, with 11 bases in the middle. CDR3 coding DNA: TGTGCCACCAGTGATAGCGGGACAGGCAAAAACATTCAGTACTTC. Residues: CATSDSGTGKNIQYF.

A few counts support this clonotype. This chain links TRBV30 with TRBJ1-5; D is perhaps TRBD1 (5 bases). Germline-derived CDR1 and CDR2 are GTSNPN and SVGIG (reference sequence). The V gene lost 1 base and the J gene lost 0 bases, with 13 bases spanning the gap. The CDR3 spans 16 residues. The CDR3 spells CAWSALDSYSNQPQHF. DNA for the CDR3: TGTGCCTGGAGTGCCCTAGACAGCTATAGCAATCAGCCCCAGCATTTT.

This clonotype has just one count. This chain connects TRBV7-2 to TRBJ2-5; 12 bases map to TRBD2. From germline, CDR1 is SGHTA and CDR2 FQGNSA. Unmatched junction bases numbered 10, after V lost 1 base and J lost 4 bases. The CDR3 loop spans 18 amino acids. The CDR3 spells CASSLELAGGPLGETQYF. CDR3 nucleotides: TGTGCCAGCAGCTTAGAGCTAGCGGGGGGGCCACTCGGAGAGACCCAGTACTTC.

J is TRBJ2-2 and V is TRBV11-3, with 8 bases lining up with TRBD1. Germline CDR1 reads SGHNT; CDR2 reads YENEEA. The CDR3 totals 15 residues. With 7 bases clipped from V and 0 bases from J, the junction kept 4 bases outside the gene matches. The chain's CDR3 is CASNPGGPNTGELFF. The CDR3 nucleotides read TGTGCCAGCAACCCAGGGGGCCCGAACACCGGGGAGCTGTTTTTT.

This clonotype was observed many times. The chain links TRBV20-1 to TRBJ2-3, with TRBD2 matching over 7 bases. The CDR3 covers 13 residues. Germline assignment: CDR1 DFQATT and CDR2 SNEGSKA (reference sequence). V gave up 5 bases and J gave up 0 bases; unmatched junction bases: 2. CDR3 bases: TGCAGTGCTCAAGCGGGAAGCACAGATACGCAGTATTTT. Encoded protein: CSAQAGSTDTQYF.

CDR3 residues: CASSFGQLGQFF. The CDR3 coding sequence is TGTGCCAGCAGTTTTGGGCAACTCGGGCAGTTCTTC. V usage is TRBV12-3 or TRBV12-4 and J usage is TRBJ2-1; D unclear. Trimming shortened V by 3 bases and J by 12 bases, and 12 bases separated the two germline ends. This CDR3 is 12 amino acids long.

DNA for the CDR3: TGCGCCAGCAGCTTGGTTTTGTGGGGCTCCTACAATGAGCAGTTCTTC. This encodes CASSLVLWGSYNEQFF. The J gene is TRBJ2-1, the V gene TRBV5-1; D not certain. Germline CDR1 SGHRS, CDR2 YFSETQ. Trimming removed 0 bases at V and 0 bases at J, with 10 bases between. The CDR3 is made up of 16 amino acids. Together with reference TRBV5-1 and TRBJ2-1, the CDR3 gives the full variable domain: KAGVTQTPRYLIKTRGQQVTLSCSPISGHRSVSWYQQTPGQGLQFLFEYFSETQRNKGNFPGRFSGRQFSNSRSEMNVSTLELGDSALYLCASSLVLWGSYNEQFFGPGTRLTVL.

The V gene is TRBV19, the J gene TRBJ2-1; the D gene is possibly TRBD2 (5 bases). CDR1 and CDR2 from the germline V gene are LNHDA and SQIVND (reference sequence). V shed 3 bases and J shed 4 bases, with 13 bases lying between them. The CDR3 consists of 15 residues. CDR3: CASSISTGVYNEQFF. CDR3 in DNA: TGTGCCAGTAGTATTTCTACCGGGGTATACAATGAGCAGTTCTTC. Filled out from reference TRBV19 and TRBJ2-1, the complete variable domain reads DGGITQSPKYLFRKEGQNVTLSCEQNLNHDAMYWYRQDPGQGLRLIYYSQIVNDFQKGDIAEGYSVSREKKESFPLTVTSAQKNPTAFYLCASSISTGVYNEQFFGPGTRLTVL.

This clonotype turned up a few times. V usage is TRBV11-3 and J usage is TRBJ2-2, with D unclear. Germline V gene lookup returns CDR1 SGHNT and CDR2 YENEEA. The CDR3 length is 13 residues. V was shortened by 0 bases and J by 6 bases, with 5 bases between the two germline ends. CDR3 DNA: TGTGCCAGCAGCTTAGATCCCTCCGGGGAGCTGTTTTTT. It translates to CASSLDPSGELFF. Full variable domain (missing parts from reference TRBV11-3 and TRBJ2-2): EAGVVQSPRYKIIEKKQPVAFWCNPISGHNTLYWYLQNLGQGPELLIRYENEEAVDDSQLPKDRFSAERLKGVDSTLKIQPAELGDSAVYLCASSLDPSGELFFGEGSRLTVL.

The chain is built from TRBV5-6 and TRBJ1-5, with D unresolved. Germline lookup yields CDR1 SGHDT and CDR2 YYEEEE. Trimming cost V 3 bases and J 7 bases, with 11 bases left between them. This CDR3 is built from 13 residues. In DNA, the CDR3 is TGTGCCAGCAGCTCTCGGACGCGGCAGCCCCAGCATTTT. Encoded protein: CASSSRTRQPQHF.

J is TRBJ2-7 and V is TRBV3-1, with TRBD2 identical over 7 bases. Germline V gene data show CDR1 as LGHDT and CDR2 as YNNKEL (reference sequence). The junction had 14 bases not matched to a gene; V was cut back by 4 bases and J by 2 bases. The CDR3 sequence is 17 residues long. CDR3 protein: CASSRDREARVTYEQYF. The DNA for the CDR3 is TGTGCCAGCAGCCGGGATCGGGAGGCGCGAGTCACCTACGAGCAGTACTTC.

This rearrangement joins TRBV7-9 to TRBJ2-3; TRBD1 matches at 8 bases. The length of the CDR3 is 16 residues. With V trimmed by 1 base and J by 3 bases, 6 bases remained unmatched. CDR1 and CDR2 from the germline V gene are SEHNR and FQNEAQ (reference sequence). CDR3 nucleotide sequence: TGTGCCAGCAGCTTAGGAGGACAGGGAAGGACAGATACGCAGTATTTT. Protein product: CASSLGGQGRTDTQYF.

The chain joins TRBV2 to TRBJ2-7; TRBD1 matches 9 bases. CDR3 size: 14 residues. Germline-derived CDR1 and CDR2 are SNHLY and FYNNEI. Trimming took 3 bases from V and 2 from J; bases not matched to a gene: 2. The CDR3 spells CASSEGTGTYEQYF. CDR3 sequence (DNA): TGTGCCAGCAGTGAGGGGACAGGGACCTACGAGCAGTACTTC.

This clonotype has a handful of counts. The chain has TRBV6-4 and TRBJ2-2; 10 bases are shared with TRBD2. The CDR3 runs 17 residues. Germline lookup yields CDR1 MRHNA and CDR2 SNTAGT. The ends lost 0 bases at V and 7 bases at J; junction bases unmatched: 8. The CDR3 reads CASSDSKSGRAVGELFF. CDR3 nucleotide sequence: TGTGCCAGCAGTGACTCGAAAAGCGGGAGGGCCGTCGGGGAGCTGTTTTTT.

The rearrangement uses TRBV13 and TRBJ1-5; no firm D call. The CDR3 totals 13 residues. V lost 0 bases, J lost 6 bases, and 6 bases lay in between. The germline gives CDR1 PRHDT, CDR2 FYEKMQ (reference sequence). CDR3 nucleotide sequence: TGTGCCAGCAGCTTAGGAGGGCGTCAGCCCCAGCATTTT. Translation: CASSLGGRQPQHF.